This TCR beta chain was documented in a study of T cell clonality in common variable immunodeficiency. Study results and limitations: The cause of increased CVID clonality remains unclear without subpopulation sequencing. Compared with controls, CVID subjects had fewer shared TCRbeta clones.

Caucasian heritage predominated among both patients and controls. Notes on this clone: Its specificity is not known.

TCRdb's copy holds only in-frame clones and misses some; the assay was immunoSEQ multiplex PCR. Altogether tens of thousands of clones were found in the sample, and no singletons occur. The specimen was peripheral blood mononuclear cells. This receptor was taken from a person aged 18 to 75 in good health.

The CDR3 DNA, read in part, is TGTGCCAGCAGGGAATACCAGTCTGGC. This translates into CASREYQSG. The CDR3 in its entirety is CASREYQSGYTF. J is TRBJ1-2 and V is TRBV6-1; D is unclear. The read finishes 3 residues shy of the CDR3 end, and the germline J gene is used to complete it. This CDR3 comprises 12 residues. V was trimmed by 6 bases and J by 7 bases, leaving 12 bases between them. Germline CDR1 is MNHNS and CDR2 is SASEGT.